Here is one TCR beta chain with its context. The CDR3 contains 15 residues. Germline trimming cut 5 bases from V and 3 bases from J; bases unmatched to any gene: 9. The germline CDR1 and CDR2 sequences are MNHEY and SMNVEV (reference sequence). This entry is derived from a study of blood T cell repertoires in COVID-19. Study summary: Sources were T cells, B-cell-depleted T cells, or PBMCs; the material itself was cDNA or gDNA.

As originally analysed: How many nucleated cells were present was estimated from reference gene primer amplification. The data were produced by immunoSEQ multiplex PCR, yet TCRdb's version contains in-frame clones alone and is incomplete. That table is the source of V, J and clone size, and D and trimming were worked out from the DNA. Of some 170,000 clones listed, 65% to 80% were seen once; the top ten hold roughly 7.5%. The V and J genes are TRBV27 and TRBJ2-7; the match to TRBD1 covers 8 bases. The specimen was peripheral blood. This TCR came from a man aged 55 to 69 with acute or convalescent COVID-19. This chain's CDR3 is CASSEGTGGFYEQYF. CDR3 nucleotides: TGTGCCAGCAGTGAGGGAACAGGGGGTTTCTACGAGCAGTACTTC.